This T cell receptor (beta chain) is from a study of T cell changes during pregnancy in multiple sclerosis. Assay: immunoSEQ multiplex PCR; the TCRdb copy retains only in-frame clones and omits some. The table lists tens of thousands of clones, more than 75% of them singletons. Germline V gene sequence: CDR1 SGHRS, CDR2 YFSETQ. Losses at the gene ends were 4 bases for V and 0 bases for J; bases not matched to a gene: 9. The CDR3 totals 19 residues. This sample comprised CD8+ T cells from peripheral blood mononuclear cells, obtained before pregnancy. This TCR derives from a female donor with multiple sclerosis, enrolled in a pregnancy study. V and J are TRBV5-1 and TRBJ2-3; 15 nucleotides agree with TRBD2. The chain's CDR3 is CASSPQGLAGGTSTDTQYF. CDR3 sequence (DNA): TGCGCCAGCAGCCCTCAAGGACTAGCGGGAGGGACTAGCACAGATACGCAGTATTTT.